Each of the 30 T cell receptor beta chains below was sequenced from the same sample in a study of shared clonotypes between healthy human individuals. Generated by immunoSEQ multiplex PCR, the TCRdb table keeps only in-frame clones and is missing some. The sample records about 490,000 clones, roughly 78% being singletons. Specimen: PBMCs. The source of these receptors is a woman in her thirties or forties in good health. Some clones in this sample may be carry-over from other donors' samples.

The chain combines TRBV10-3 with TRBJ1-2; the match to TRBD1 covers 7 bases. Germline V gives CDR1 ENHRY, CDR2 SYGVKD. V trimming: 3 bases; J trimming: 6 bases; junction bases outside the gene matches: 7. This CDR3 region has 14 residues. The CDR3 nucleotides read TGTGCCATCAGTGAATCCGGGACAGCCCATGGCTACACCTTC. It specifies CAISESGTAHGYTF.

The J gene is TRBJ2-5, the V gene TRBV2, with D perhaps assigned TRBD1 or TRBD2 (5 bases each). CDR3 length: 15 amino acids. CDR1 SNHLY and CDR2 FYNNEI come from the germline V gene. Trimming took 4 bases from V and 1 from J, leaving 13 bases between them. DNA for the CDR3: TGTGCCAGCAGTGGCCAGGGACGCCTCCAAGAGACCCAGTACTTC. Its translation is CASSGQGRLQETQYF.

The chain is built from TRBV6-6 and TRBJ1-6; TRBD1 matches at 10 bases. V trimming: 5 bases; J trimming: 10 bases; junction bases outside the gene matches: 5. The CDR3 loop spans 14 amino acids. Germline-derived CDR1 and CDR2 are MNHNY and SVGAGI (reference sequence). CDR3 residues: CASSLRDRGSPLHF. CDR3 coding DNA: TGTGCCAGCAGTCTACGGGACAGGGGATCACCCCTCCACTTT.

This clone came up many times. The V and J genes are TRBV28 and TRBJ2-1; 11 nucleotides align to TRBD2. This CDR3 region has 15 residues. V dropped 8 bases and J dropped 2; count of bases not matched to a gene: 5. CDR1 is MDHEN and CDR2 is SYDVKM in the germline V gene. CDR3 DNA: TGTGCCAGCTTAGCGGGAGGGAAGACCTACAATGAGCAGTTCTTC. This gives the protein CASLAGGKTYNEQFF.

This clone showed up just once. V usage is TRBV28 and J usage is TRBJ2-3; D unclear. The CDR3 is 10 residues long. Trimming stripped 2 bases from V and 7 bases from J, with 1 base between. The V gene's germline CDR1 is MDHEN and CDR2 SYDVKM. The CDR3 nucleotides are TGTGCCAGCAGTTTAAATACGCAGTATTTT. Translating it yields CASSLNTQYF. Combining the CDR3 with reference TRBV28 and TRBJ2-3 gives the whole variable domain DVKVTQSSRYLVKRTGEKVFLECVQDMDHENMFWYRQDPGLGLRLIYFSYDVKMKEKGDIPEGYSVSREKKERFSLILESASTNQTSMYLCASSLNTQYFGPGTRLTVL.

This clone appeared a few times. V and J are TRBV5-1 and TRBJ2-2; 9 bases fit TRBD1. This CDR3 comprises 15 residues. The trim removed 3 bases at V and 6 bases at J, leaving 6 bases unmatched. Germline lookup yields CDR1 SGHRS and CDR2 YFSETQ. CDR3 sequence (DNA): TGCGCCAGCAGCTCCGGACAGGGGCGCGCCGGGGAGCTGTTTTTT. Translated, it gives CASSSGQGRAGELFF.

The V call is TRBV18, the J call TRBJ1-1; D uncertain. V was clipped by 3 bases and J by 3 bases, with 8 bases between them. There are 13 residues in the CDR3. Germline loops: CDR1 KGHSH, CDR2 LQKENI. CDR3: CASSPSGYTEAFF. CDR3 in DNA: TGTGCCAGCTCACCGTCCGGGTACACTGAAGCTTTCTTT.

The rearrangement uses TRBV28 and TRBJ2-5; 10 bases are a match to TRBD2. The CDR3 extends over 18 amino acids. Unmatched junction bases numbered 15, after V lost 4 bases and J lost 4 bases. Germline V lookup: CDR1 MDHEN, CDR2 SYDVKM. Here the CDR3 DNA reads TGTGCCAGCAGTTCCCATAAAATAGCGGGAGGTCTAAGAGAGACCCAGTACTTC. This encodes CASSSHKIAGGLRETQYF.

Regarding this clone: The identical CDR3 is also encoded by other nucleotide sequences in the sample. V is TRBV27 and J is TRBJ2-5; D is unclear. The V end was cut by 1 base, the J end by 5 bases, with 5 bases between. The CDR3 extends over 12 amino acids. Germline CDR1 MNHEY, CDR2 SMNVEV (reference sequence). The CDR3 nucleotides are TGTGCCAGCAGTTTATTAGGTGAGACCCAGTACTTC. This encodes CASSLLGETQYF.

This clone was recorded only once. The chain joins TRBV4-2 to TRBJ2-7; possibly TRBD1 for D (6 bases). Deletions cut 2 bases from V and 4 bases from J, with 18 bases between. Germline CDR1 and CDR2: LGHNA and YNFKEQ. CDR3 length equals 16 residues. CDR3 nucleotides: TGTGCCAGCAGCCAAAGTTCTGGACAGATTGGATACGAGCAGTACTTC. Amino acids: CASSQSSGQIGYEQYF.

This chain joins TRBV11-2 and TRBJ1-1; D gene uncertain. The CDR3 is 13 amino acids. V was cut by 5 bases and J by 1 base, with 8 bases left in between. Per the germline V gene, CDR1 is SGHAT and CDR2 is FQNNGV. The CDR3 loop is CASSPSTNTEAFF. Here the CDR3 DNA reads TGTGCCAGCAGCCCATCAACGAACACTGAAGCTTTCTTT.

CDR3 DNA sequence: TGTGCCAGCAGCTTAGTGGCGGGAGGGGTGCAGTATTTT. Translation: CASSLVAGGVQYF. The chain combines TRBV7-9 with TRBJ2-3; TRBD2 agrees at 9 bases. Germline V gene lookup returns CDR1 SEHNR and CDR2 FQNEAQ (reference sequence). Losses at the gene ends were 1 base for V and 11 bases for J; bases not matched to a gene: 4. The CDR3 extends over 13 amino acids. Drawing the rest from reference TRBV7-9 and TRBJ2-3, the complete variable domain is DTGVSQNPRHKITKRGQNVTFRCDPISEHNRLYWYRQTLGQGPEFLTYFQNEAQLEKSRLLSDRFSAERPKGSFSTLEIQRTEQGDSAMYLCASSLVAGGVQYFGPGTRLTVL.

The rearrangement uses TRBV30 and TRBJ2-7; 7 bases match TRBD1. Trimming took 4 bases from V and 2 from J; bases not matched to a gene: 5. CDR1 and CDR2 from the germline V gene are GTSNPN and SVGIG (reference sequence). The CDR3 covers 13 residues. Written as DNA, the CDR3 is TGTGCCTGGACAGGGACAGCAGCCTACGAGCAGTACTTC. This encodes CAWTGTAAYEQYF.

The genes are TRBV5-6 and TRBJ2-6, with D hard to call. Between the trimmed V and J ends, which lost 0 bases and 2 bases, there was a span of 9 bases. The CDR3 length is 16 residues. Germline CDR1 reads SGHDT; CDR2 reads YYEEEE. This CDR3 reads CASSLVWGPGANVLTF. The CDR3 bases are TGTGCCAGCAGCTTGGTCTGGGGTCCTGGGGCCAACGTCCTGACTTTC. Complete variable domain (other parts from reference TRBV5-6 and TRBJ2-6): DAGVTQSPTHLIKTRGQQVTLRCSPKSGHDTVSWYQQALGQGPQFIFQYYEEEERQRGNFPDRFSGHQFPNYSSELNVNALLLGDSALYLCASSLVWGPGANVLTFGAGSRLTVL.

In this sample, this clone turned up a few times. The CDR3 bases are TGTGCCAGTAGTCTCCGGGAGCGGACCTTGACTATTTATGGCTACACCTTC. Encoded protein: CASSLRERTLTIYGYTF. This chain uses TRBV19 with TRBJ1-2, with D uncertain. The CDR3 has 17 amino acids. Between the trimmed V and J ends, which lost 5 bases and 5 bases, there was a span of 24 bases. Looked up from germline, CDR1 is LNHDA and CDR2 is SQIVND (reference sequence).

J is TRBJ2-5 and V is TRBV9; 7 positions agree with TRBD1. V was pared by 4 bases and J by 2 bases, with 2 bases of the junction left unmatched. Germline V gene sequence: CDR1 SGDLS, CDR2 YYNGEE. The CDR3 covers 13 residues. The CDR3 coding sequence is TGTGCCAGCAGCCGGGACAGACAAGAGACCCAGTACTTC. It yields the protein CASSRDRQETQYF. The full variable domain, its missing parts supplied by reference TRBV9 and TRBJ2-5, is DSGVTQTPKHLITATGQRVTLRCSPRSGDLSVYWYQQSLDQGLQFLIQYYNGEERAKGNILERFSAQQFPDLHSELNLSSLELGDSALYFCASSRDRQETQYFGPGTRLLVL.

The chain links TRBV10-2 to TRBJ2-1; 9 bases are a match to TRBD2. This CDR3 region has 14 residues. Trimming cost V 4 bases and J 4 bases; bases outside gene matches: 2. Germline CDR1 reads WSHSY; CDR2 reads SAAADI. Here the CDR3 DNA reads TGCGCCAGCAGTGGGACTAGCGCGTACAATGAGCAGTTCTTC. This sequence encodes CASSGTSAYNEQFF.

The chain couples TRBV5-6 to TRBJ1-1, with D unclear. The V end was cut by 1 base, the J end by 0 bases, with 4 bases between. The CDR3 is 13 residues long. Germline CDR1 SGHDT, CDR2 YYEEEE. The CDR3 DNA reads as TGTGCCAGCAGCTTGCCGGTGAACACTGAAGCTTTCTTT. Translated, it gives CASSLPVNTEAFF. Full variable domain (missing parts from reference TRBV5-6 and TRBJ1-1): DAGVTQSPTHLIKTRGQQVTLRCSPKSGHDTVSWYQQALGQGPQFIFQYYEEEERQRGNFPDRFSGHQFPNYSSELNVNALLLGDSALYLCASSLPVNTEAFFGQGTRLTVV.

This chain connects TRBV7-2 to TRBJ2-1; 9 nucleotides align to TRBD2. The germline CDR1 and CDR2 sequences are SGHTA and FQGNSA. CDR3 length: 14 amino acids. V shed 4 bases and J 4 bases; nucleotides not matched to a gene: 2. The CDR3 protein is CASSWGLAYNEQFF. The CDR3 DNA is TGTGCCAGCAGCTGGGGACTAGCTTACAATGAGCAGTTCTTC.

The chain has TRBV18 and TRBJ2-2; D is unresolved. The ends were cut back, 5 bases at V and 3 bases at J, with 4 bases in the middle. This CDR3 has 12 residues. Germline V CDR1 and CDR2: KGHSH, LQKENI. CDR3 amino acids: CASSTDTGELFF. In DNA, the CDR3 is TGTGCCAGCTCAACGGACACCGGGGAGCTGTTTTTT.

This chain links TRBV28 with TRBJ1-3; TRBD1 might be the D (5 bases). V was shortened by 7 bases and J by 4 bases, with 14 bases between the two germline ends. Germline V gene sequence: CDR1 MDHEN, CDR2 SYDVKM. There are 14 residues in the CDR3. The CDR3 nucleotides are TGTGCCAGCAAGTACCCGGGACGGGGAAACACCATATATTTT. It codes for CASKYPGRGNTIYF.

This chain links TRBV28 with TRBJ2-5; D tentatively fits TRBD1 or TRBD2 (6 bases each). CDR1 and CDR2 (germline): MDHEN, SYDVKM. The CDR3 covers 15 residues. The germline V and J ends were trimmed by 3 bases and 5 bases, with 16 bases remaining between them. The CDR3 DNA reads TGTGCCAGCAGTTTCGGTAGGGGGGTTCGGGAGACCCAGTACTTC. Its protein is CASSFGRGVRETQYF.

This chain links TRBV10-3 with TRBJ1-1; TRBD1 aligns across 10 bases. Germline V gene lookup returns CDR1 ENHRY and CDR2 SYGVKD. With 6 bases clipped from V and 1 base from J, the junction kept 8 bases outside the gene matches. This CDR3 comprises 16 residues. As DNA, the CDR3 is TGTGCCATCAGGAGGGACAGGGGTTTAGGGAACACTGAAGCTTTCTTT. Residues: CAIRRDRGLGNTEAFF.

This rearrangement joins TRBV6-1 to TRBJ2-2; D gene uncertain. The V gene's germline CDR1 is MNHNS and CDR2 SASEGT. CDR3 length: 15 residues. The V gene lost 8 bases and the J gene lost 0 bases, with 13 bases spanning the gap. CDR3 nucleotides: TGTGCCAGCGTAGTTTCACAGCCGAACACCGGGGAGCTGTTTTTT. This encodes CASVVSQPNTGELFF.

The CDR3 sequence: CASSPRGQGAGEQYF. The CDR3 bases are TGTGCCAGCTCACCACGGGGACAGGGGGCCGGGGAGCAGTACTTC. The V gene is TRBV18, the J gene TRBJ2-7, with 12 bases matching TRBD1. The CDR3 is made up of 15 amino acids. V shed 1 base, J shed 7 bases, and the junction held 5 bases outside the gene matches. The germline V gene encodes CDR1 KGHSH and CDR2 LQKENI.

J is TRBJ1-1 and V is TRBV28, with no clear D. Germline V gene sequence: CDR1 MDHEN, CDR2 SYDVKM. V was pared by 1 base and J by 3 bases, with 18 bases between. The CDR3 is made up of 17 amino acids. CDR3 region: CASSLSPFFNGDTEAFF. The CDR3 coding sequence is TGTGCCAGCAGTTTATCCCCTTTCTTCAATGGCGACACTGAAGCTTTCTTT.

J is TRBJ1-5 and V is TRBV4-2; D unclear. The germline V gene has CDR1 LGHNA and CDR2 YNFKEQ. The CDR3 sequence is 13 residues long. Trimming took 3 bases from V and 4 from J, leaving 7 bases between them. DNA for the CDR3: TGTGCCAGCAGCCAGGACCGAAATCAGCCCCAGCATTTT. This sequence encodes CASSQDRNQPQHF.

The table lists this clone with a few counts. V gene TRBV5-1 combines with J gene TRBJ1-2; no definite D call. Looked up from germline, CDR1 is SGHRS and CDR2 is YFSETQ. The CDR3 extends over 13 amino acids. Trimming shortened V by 0 bases and J by 0 bases, and 3 bases separated the two germline ends. CDR3 in DNA: TGCGCCAGCAGCTTGGCGGCTAACTATGGCTACACCTTC. Encoded protein: CASSLAANYGYTF.

The rearrangement uses TRBV7-3 and TRBJ2-4, with D hard to call. Germline V gene data show CDR1 as SGHTA and CDR2 as FQGTGA. Trimming cost V 2 bases and J 2 bases, with 19 bases left between them. The CDR3 contains 18 residues. CDR3 DNA sequence: TGTGCCAGCAGCTTAGGGGTACTGGGCCTGGTCCCCAAAAACATTCAGTACTTC. Amino acids: CASSLGVLGLVPKNIQYF. Full variable domain (missing parts from reference TRBV7-3 and TRBJ2-4): GAGVSQTPSNKVTEKGKYVELRCDPISGHTALYWYRQSLGQGPEFLIYFQGTGAADDSGLPNDRFFAVRPEGSVSTLKIQRTERGDSAVYLCASSLGVLGLVPKNIQYFGAGTRLSVL.

The J gene is TRBJ2-2, the V gene TRBV4-1; 7 positions match TRBD1. Trimming cost V 3 bases and J 7 bases; bases outside gene matches: 17. Looked up from germline, CDR1 is MGHRA and CDR2 is YSYEKL. The CDR3 has 18 residues. CDR3 DNA: TGCGCCAGCAGCCACGGCGGCTTGAGACAGGGTCGCGGCGGGGAGCTGTTTTTT. Translated, it gives CASSHGGLRQGRGGELFF.